The rows below give T cell receptor beta chains drawn from one sample of a study of T cells in Graves' hyperthyroidism and ophthalmopathy. Each CDR3 protein is one row after TCRdb ran MiXCR on the multiplex PCR reads. The sample lists 540,000 or so distinct CDR3 sequences, 15% to 18% seen once, with about 7% in the top ten. Sequencing used blood. The receptors derive from a woman aged 25 to 39 with Graves' hyperthyroidism. The CDR3 runs from the conserved cysteine through the conserved F or W. A D gene is named only where the DNA matches it firmly. Only part of the rows carry a size: once, few, many, or a class if the clone is expanded.

many | NA | TRBJ2-5 | TRBV11-2 | CASSLFGVWETQYF | TGTGCCAGCAGCTTATTTGGGGTTTGGGAGACCCAGTACTTC
many | NA | TRBJ1-2 | TRBV27 | CASSPGGGLYGYTF | TGTGCCAGCAGTCCTGGGGGAGGACTCTATGGCTACACCTTC
many | TRBD1 | TRBJ1-5 | TRBV28 | CASSPVMGTAINQPQHF | TGTGCCAGCAGCCCTGTTATGGGGACAGCTATCAATCAGCCCCAGCATTTT
NA | NA | TRBJ2-1 | TRBV5-8 | CASSSEASTYNEQFF | TGTGCCAGCAGCTCGGAAGCGAGCACCTACAATGAGCAGTTCTTC
NA | NA | TRBJ2-7 | TRBV6-1 | CASSEARGGFEQYF | TGTGCCAGCAGTGAAGCGCGAGGAGGGTTCGAGCAGTACTTC
NA | NA | TRBJ2-1 | TRBV13 | CASSSTLGGNEQFF | TGTGCCAGCAGCTCAACCTTGGGGGGTAATGAGCAGTTCTTC
few | NA | TRBJ2-2 | TRBV6-1 | CASRSGGRPGTGELFF | TGTGCCAGCAGATCTGGCGGCAGACCGGGCACCGGGGAGCTGTTTTTT
NA | NA | TRBJ1-6 | TRBV12-3/TRBV12-4 | CASSRMYSPLHF | TGTGCCAGCAGCAGAATGTATTCACCCCTCCACTTT
few | NA | TRBJ2-7 | TRBV28 | CASSFRGSYEQYF | TGTGCCAGCAGTTTCAGGGGATCCTACGAGCAGTACTTC
few | TRBD1 | TRBJ1-3 | TRBV4-2 | CASSQVGQADDTIYF | TGTGCCAGCAGCCAAGTGGGACAGGCCGATGACACCATATATTTT
few | TRBD1 | TRBJ1-6 | TRBV12-3/TRBV12-4 | CASSGQGGDSPLHF | TGTGCCAGCAGCGGACAGGGAGGGGATTCACCCCTCCACTTT
NA | NA | TRBJ1-2 | TRBV20-1 | CSASSQGTGYTF | TGCAGTGCTAGTAGCCAGGGCACCGGCTACACCTTC
few | TRBD2 | TRBJ2-1 | TRBV9 | CASSPRRLLEGTSGMSKVNEQFF | TGTGCCAGCAGCCCTCGTAGATTACTGGAAGGGACTAGCGGGATGTCGAAGGTTAATGAGCAGTTCTTC
NA | NA | TRBJ1-5 | TRBV28 | CASSLDGGRYQPQHF | TGTGCCAGCAGTTTAGACGGGGGGCGATATCAGCCCCAGCATTTT
NA | NA | TRBJ2-1 | TRBV7-9 | CASSLQFF | TGTGCCAGCAGCTTGCAGTTCTTC
few | TRBD1 | TRBJ2-7 | TRBV5-6 | CASSPTGVYYEQYF | TGTGCCAGCAGCCCGACAGGGGTCTACTACGAGCAGTACTTC
many | TRBD2 | TRBJ2-1 | TRBV7-9 | CASGTSGSNEQFF | TGTGCCAGCGGGACTAGCGGGAGTAATGAGCAGTTCTTC
many | NA | TRBJ1-5 | TRBV28 | CASSLIQEGNQPQHF | TGTGCCAGCAGTTTAATTCAGGAGGGCAATCAGCCCCAGCATTTT
few | NA | TRBJ2-1 | TRBV7-2 | CASSLEGVTFPNEQFF | TGTGCCAGCAGCTTAGAGGGAGTAACTTTCCCTAATGAGCAGTTCTTC
NA | TRBD2 | TRBJ2-3 | TRBV6-2/TRBV6-3 | CASSYVRASGMLADTQYF | TGTGCCAGCAGTTACGTCCGTGCTAGCGGGATGCTTGCAGATACGCAGTATTTT
many | TRBD2 | TRBJ2-1 | TRBV2 | CASSGGTSANEQFF | TGTGCCAGCAGTGGGGGGACTAGCGCGAATGAGCAGTTCTTC
many | TRBD2 | TRBJ2-3 | TRBV12-3/TRBV12-4 | CASSPGLAASTDTQYF | TGTGCCAGCAGTCCAGGACTAGCGGCAAGCACAGATACGCAGTATTTT
many | NA | TRBJ1-3 | TRBV2 | CASSELSFTGNTIYF | TGTGCCAGCAGTGAATTGTCTTTCACTGGAAACACCATATATTTT
few | TRBD1 | TRBJ2-1 | TRBV6-2/TRBV6-3 | CASSSGTGQYNEQFF | TGTGCCAGCAGTTCCGGGACAGGTCAATACAATGAGCAGTTCTTC
many | NA | TRBJ2-3 | TRBV12-3/TRBV12-4 | CASSTTSMGTDTQYF | TGTGCCAGCAGCACAACTTCTATGGGCACAGATACGCAGTATTTT
few | TRBD2 | TRBJ2-3 | TRBV19 | CASSIPRVRAGVSDTQYF | TGTGCCAGTAGTATACCCAGGGTGCGAGCGGGGGTATCAGATACGCAGTATTTT
NA | TRBD1 | TRBJ2-7 | TRBV7-2 | CASSIRDRGIHEQYF | TGTGCCAGCAGCATCCGGGACAGGGGGATCCACGAGCAGTACTTC
many | TRBD2 | TRBJ2-5 | TRBV7-7 | CASSLGLAGAQETQYF | TGTGCTAGCAGCTTGGGACTAGCGGGAGCCCAAGAGACCCAGTACTTC
NA | TRBD1 | TRBJ1-1 | TRBV2 | CASRKGTEGTEAFF | TGTGCCAGCAGAAAGGGGACAGAAGGCACTGAAGCTTTCTTT
NA | NA | TRBJ2-5 | TRBV10-3 | CAISLGAQETQYF | TGTGCCATCAGTCTCGGGGCCCAAGAGACCCAGTACTTC
NA | NA | TRBJ2-7 | TRBV20-1 | CSGLSGDSYEQYF | TGCAGTGGCCTTAGCGGAGACTCCTACGAGCAGTACTTC
few | NA | TRBJ2-3 | TRBV28 | CASTRSSTDTQYF | TGTGCCAGCACCCGGTCCTCCACAGATACGCAGTATTTT
NA | TRBD1 | TRBJ1-2 | TRBV27 | CASSLTSDRVMGYTF | TGTGCCAGCAGTTTAACGTCCGACAGGGTGATGGGCTACACCTTC
NA | NA | TRBJ2-2 | TRBV6-2/TRBV6-3 | CASSPEWGNTGELFF | TGTGCCAGCAGTCCCGAATGGGGGAACACCGGGGAGCTGTTTTTT
NA | NA | TRBJ2-7 | TRBV20-1 | CSARTEVGLYSYEQYF | TGCAGTGCTAGAACTGAAGTTGGTCTTTACTCCTACGAGCAGTACTTC
few | TRBD1 | TRBJ2-6 | TRBV5-1 | CASSVTGGHSGANVLTF | TGCGCCAGCAGCGTGACAGGGGGCCACTCTGGGGCCAACGTCCTGACTTTC
few | TRBD2 | TRBJ2-5 | TRBV11-1 | CASSSGLAEQETQYF | TGTGCCAGCAGCTCCGGACTAGCGGAACAAGAGACCCAGTACTTC
few | TRBD2 | TRBJ2-1 | TRBV20-1 | CSARDSAGGIYNEQFF | TGCAGTGCTAGAGATAGTGCGGGAGGGATCTACAATGAGCAGTTCTTC
NA | NA | TRBJ2-2 | TRBV20-1 | CSATPRVTGELFF | TGCAGTGCTACCCCCCGCGTCACCGGGGAGCTGTTTTTT
many | TRBD2 | TRBJ2-1 | TRBV2 | CASRTSGNEQFF | TGTGCCAGCCGGACTAGCGGAAATGAGCAGTTCTTC